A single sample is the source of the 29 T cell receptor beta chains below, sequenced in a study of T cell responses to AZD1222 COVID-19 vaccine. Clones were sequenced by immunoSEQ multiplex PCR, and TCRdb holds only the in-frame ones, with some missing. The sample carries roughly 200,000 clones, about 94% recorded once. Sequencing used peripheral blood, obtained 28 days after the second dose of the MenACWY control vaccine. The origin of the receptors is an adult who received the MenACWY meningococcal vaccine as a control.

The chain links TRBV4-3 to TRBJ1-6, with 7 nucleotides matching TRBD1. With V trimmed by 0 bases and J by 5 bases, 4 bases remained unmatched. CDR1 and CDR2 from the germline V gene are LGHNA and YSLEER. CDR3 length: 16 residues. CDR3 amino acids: CASSQEPGQHNSPLHF. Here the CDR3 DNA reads TGCGCCAGCAGCCAAGAACCGGGACAGCATAATTCACCCCTCCACTTT.

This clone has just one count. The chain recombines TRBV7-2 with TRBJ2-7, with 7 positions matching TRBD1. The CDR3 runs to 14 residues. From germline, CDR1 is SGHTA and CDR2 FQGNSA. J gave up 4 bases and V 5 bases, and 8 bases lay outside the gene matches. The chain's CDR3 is CASSPWDRDYEQYF. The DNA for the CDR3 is TGTGCCAGCAGCCCGTGGGACAGAGATTACGAGCAGTACTTC.

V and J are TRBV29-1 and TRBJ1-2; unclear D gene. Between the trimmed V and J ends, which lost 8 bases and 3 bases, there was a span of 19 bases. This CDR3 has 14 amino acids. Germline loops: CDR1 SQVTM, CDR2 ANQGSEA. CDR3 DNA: TGCAGCCGACTTCGGGCTGGCAGATACTATGGCTACACCTTC. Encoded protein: CSRLRAGRYYGYTF. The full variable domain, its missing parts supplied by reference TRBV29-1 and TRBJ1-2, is SAVISQKPSRDICQRGTSLTIQCQVDSQVTMMFWYRQQPGQSLTLIATANQGSEATYESGFVIDKFPISRPNLTFSTLTVSNMSPEDSSIYLCSRLRAGRYYGYTFGSGTRLTVV.

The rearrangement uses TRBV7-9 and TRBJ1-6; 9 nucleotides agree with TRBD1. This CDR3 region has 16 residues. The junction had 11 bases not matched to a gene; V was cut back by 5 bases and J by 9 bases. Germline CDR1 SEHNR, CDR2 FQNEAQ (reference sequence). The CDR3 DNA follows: TGTGCCAGCAGCCCTTTGGACGGGACAGGGATTTCACCCCTCCACTTT. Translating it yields CASSPLDGTGISPLHF.

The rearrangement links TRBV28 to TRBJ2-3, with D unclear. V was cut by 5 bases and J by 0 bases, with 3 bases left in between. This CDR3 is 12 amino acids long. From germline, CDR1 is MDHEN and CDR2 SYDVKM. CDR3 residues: CASSISTDTQYF. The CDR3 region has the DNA TGTGCCAGCAGTATCAGCACAGATACGCAGTATTTT.

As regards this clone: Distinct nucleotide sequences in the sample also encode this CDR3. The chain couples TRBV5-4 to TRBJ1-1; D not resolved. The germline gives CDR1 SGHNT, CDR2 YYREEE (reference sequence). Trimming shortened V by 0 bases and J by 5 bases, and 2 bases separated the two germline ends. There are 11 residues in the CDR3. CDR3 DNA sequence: TGTGCCAGCAGCTTGGGGACTGAAGCTTTCTTT. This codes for CASSLGTEAFF. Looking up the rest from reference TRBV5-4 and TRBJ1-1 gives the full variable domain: ETGVTQSPTHLIKTRGQQVTLRCSSQSGHNTVSWYQQALGQGPQFIFQYYREEENGRGNFPPRFSGLQFPNYSSELNVNALELDDSALYLCASSLGTEAFFGQGTRLTVV.

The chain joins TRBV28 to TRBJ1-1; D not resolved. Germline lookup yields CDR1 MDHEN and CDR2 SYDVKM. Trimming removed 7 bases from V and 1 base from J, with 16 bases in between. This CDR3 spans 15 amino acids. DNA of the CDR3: TGTGCCAGCACCACGGCCTTAATACGGAACACTGAAGCTTTCTTT. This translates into CASTTALIRNTEAFF.

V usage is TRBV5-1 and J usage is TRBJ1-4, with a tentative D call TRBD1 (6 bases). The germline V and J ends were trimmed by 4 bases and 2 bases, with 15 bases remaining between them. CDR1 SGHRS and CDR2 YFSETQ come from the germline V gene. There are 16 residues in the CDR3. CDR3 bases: TGCGCCAGCAGCGAGACAGGTACAAGGACTAATGAAAAACTGTTTTTT. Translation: CASSETGTRTNEKLFF.

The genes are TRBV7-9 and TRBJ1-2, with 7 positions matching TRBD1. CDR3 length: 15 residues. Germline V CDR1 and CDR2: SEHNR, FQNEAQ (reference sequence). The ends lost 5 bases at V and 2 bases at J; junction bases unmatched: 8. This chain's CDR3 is CASSPTGTINYGYTF. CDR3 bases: TGTGCCAGCAGCCCGACAGGGACAATCAACTATGGCTACACCTTC. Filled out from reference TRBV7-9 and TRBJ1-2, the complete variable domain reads DTGVSQNPRHKITKRGQNVTFRCDPISEHNRLYWYRQTLGQGPEFLTYFQNEAQLEKSRLLSDRFSAERPKGSFSTLEIQRTEQGDSAMYLCASSPTGTINYGYTFGSGTRLTVV.

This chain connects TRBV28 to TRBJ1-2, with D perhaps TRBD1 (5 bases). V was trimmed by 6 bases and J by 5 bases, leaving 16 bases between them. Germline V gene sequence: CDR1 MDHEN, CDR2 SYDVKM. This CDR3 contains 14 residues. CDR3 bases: TGTGCCAGCAGCCCCGGACAAGTTACTTATGGCTACACCTTC. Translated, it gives CASSPGQVTYGYTF.

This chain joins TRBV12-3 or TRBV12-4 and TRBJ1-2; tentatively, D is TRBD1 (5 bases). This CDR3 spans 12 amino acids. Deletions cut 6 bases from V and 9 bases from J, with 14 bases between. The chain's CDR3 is CASSDSPGSYTF. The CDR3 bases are TGTGCCAGCAGCGACAGTCCGGGAAGCTACACCTTC.

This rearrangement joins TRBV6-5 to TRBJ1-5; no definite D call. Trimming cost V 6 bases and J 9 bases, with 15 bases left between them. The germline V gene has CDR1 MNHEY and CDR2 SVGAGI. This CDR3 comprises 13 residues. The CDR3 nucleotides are TGTGCCAGCAGGGATCCCCGGCTAGGGCCCCAGCATTTT. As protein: CASRDPRLGPQHF.

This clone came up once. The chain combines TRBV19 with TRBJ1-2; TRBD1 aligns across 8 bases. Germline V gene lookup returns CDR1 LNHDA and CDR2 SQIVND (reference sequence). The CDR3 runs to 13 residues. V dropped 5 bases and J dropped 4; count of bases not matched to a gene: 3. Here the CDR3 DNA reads TGTGCCAGTAGTGCAGGGGGCGGCTATGGCTACACCTTC. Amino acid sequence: CASSAGGGYGYTF. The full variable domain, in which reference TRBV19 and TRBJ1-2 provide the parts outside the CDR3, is DGGITQSPKYLFRKEGQNVTLSCEQNLNHDAMYWYRQDPGQGLRLIYYSQIVNDFQKGDIAEGYSVSREKKESFPLTVTSAQKNPTAFYLCASSAGGGYGYTFGSGTRLTVV.

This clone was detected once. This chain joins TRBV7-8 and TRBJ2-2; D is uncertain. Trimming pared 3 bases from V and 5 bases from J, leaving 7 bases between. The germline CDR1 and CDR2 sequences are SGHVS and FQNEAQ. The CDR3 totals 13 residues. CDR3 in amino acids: CASSFPRTGELFF. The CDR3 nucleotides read TGTGCCAGCAGCTTCCCTAGAACCGGGGAGCTGTTTTTT. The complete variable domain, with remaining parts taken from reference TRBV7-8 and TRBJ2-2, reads GAGVSQSPRYKVAKRGQDVALRCDPISGHVSLFWYQQALGQGPEFLTYFQNEAQLDKSGLPSDRFFAERPEGSVSTLKIQRTQQEDSAVYLCASSFPRTGELFFGEGSRLTVL.

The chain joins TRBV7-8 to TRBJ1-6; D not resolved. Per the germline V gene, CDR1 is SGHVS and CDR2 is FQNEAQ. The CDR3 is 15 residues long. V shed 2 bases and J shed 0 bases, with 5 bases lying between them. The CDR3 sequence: CASSLRSSYNSPLHF. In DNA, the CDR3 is TGTGCCAGCAGCTTAAGGAGCTCCTATAATTCACCCCTCCACTTT.

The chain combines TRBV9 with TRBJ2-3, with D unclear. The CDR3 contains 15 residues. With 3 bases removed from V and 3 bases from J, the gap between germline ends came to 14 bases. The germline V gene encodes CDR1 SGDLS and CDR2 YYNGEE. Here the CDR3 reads CASSAGRLGTDTQYF. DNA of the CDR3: TGTGCCAGCAGCGCAGGAAGGCTGGGGACAGATACGCAGTATTTT.

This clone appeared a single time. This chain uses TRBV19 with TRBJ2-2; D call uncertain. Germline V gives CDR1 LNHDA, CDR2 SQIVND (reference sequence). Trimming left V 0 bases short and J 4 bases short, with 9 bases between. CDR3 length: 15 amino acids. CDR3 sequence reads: CASSIDMASTGELFF. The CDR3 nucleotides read TGTGCCAGTAGTATAGATATGGCTTCCACCGGGGAGCTGTTTTTT.

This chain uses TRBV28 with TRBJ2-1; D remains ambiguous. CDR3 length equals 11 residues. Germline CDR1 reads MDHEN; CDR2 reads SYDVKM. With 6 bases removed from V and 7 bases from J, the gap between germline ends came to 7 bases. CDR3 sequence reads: CASSLGNEQFF. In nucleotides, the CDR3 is TGTGCCAGCAGCCTGGGGAATGAGCAGTTCTTC.

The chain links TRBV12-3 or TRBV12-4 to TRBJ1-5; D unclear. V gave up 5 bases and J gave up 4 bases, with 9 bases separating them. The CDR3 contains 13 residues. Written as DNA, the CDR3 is TGTGCCAGCAGTAGGAGCGGTAATCAGCCCCAGCATTTT. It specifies CASSRSGNQPQHF.

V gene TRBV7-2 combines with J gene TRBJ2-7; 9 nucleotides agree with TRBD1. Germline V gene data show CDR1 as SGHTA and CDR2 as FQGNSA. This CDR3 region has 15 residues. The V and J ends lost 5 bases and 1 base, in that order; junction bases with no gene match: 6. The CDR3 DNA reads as TGTGCCAGCAGCGACGGGACAGGGCCGTCCTACGAGCAGTACTTC. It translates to CASSDGTGPSYEQYF.

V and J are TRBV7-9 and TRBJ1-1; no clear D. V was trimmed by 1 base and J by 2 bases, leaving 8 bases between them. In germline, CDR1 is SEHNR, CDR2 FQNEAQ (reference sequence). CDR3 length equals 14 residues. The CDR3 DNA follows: TGTGCCAGCAGCTTAGTATACGGAAACACTGAAGCTTTCTTT. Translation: CASSLVYGNTEAFF.

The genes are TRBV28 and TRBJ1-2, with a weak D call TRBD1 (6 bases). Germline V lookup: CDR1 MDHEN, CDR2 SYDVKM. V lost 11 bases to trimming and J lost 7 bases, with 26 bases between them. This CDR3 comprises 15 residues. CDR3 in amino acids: CAAVEGGRGISGYTF. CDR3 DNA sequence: TGTGCCGCCGTCGAGGGGGGCAGGGGAATTTCTGGCTACACCTTC.

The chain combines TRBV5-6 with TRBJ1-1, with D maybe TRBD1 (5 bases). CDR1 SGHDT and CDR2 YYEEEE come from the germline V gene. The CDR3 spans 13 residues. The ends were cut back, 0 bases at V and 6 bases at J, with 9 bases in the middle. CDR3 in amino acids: CASSLAGKSEAFF. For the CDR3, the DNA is TGTGCCAGCAGCTTGGCAGGGAAATCTGAAGCTTTCTTT.

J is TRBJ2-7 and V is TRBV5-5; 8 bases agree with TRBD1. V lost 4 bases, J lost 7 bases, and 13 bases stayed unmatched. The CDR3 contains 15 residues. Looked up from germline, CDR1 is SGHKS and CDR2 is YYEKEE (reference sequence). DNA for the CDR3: TGTGCCAGCAGCAACAGACAGGGGCCCTTGGGAGAGCAGTACTTC. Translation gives CASSNRQGPLGEQYF.

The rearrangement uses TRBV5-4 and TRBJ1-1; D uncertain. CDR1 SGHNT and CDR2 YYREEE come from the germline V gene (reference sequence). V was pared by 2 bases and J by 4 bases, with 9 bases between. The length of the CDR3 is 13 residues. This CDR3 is CASSFSGATEAFF. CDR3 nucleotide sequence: TGTGCCAGCAGCTTTTCTGGTGCCACTGAAGCTTTCTTT.

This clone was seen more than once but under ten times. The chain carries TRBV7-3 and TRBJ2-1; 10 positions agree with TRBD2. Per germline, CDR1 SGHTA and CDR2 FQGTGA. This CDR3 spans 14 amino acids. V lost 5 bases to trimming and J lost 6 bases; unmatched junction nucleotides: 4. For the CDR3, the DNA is TGTGCCAGCAGCCCCGGACTAGCGGTCAATGAGCAGTTCTTC. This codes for CASSPGLAVNEQFF.

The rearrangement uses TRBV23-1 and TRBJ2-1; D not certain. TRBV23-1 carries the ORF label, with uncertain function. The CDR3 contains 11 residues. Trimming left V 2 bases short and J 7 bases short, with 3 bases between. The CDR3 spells CASSQPNEQFF. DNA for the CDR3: TGCGCCAGCAGTCAACCTAATGAGCAGTTCTTC.

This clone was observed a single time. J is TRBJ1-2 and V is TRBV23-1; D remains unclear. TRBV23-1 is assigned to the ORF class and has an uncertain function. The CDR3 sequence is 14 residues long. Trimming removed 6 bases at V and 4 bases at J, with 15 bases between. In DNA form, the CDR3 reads TGCGCCAGCAGCCCCGATGTAGAAAGCTATGGCTACACCTTC. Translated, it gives CASSPDVESYGYTF.

The CDR3 reads CAISESAADNEQFF. The CDR3 DNA is TGTGCCATCAGTGAGTCGGCGGCAGACAATGAGCAGTTCTTC. J is TRBJ2-1 and V is TRBV10-3; D not resolved. Trimming shortened V by 0 bases and J by 5 bases, and 8 bases separated the two germline ends. The CDR3 sequence is 14 residues long. Germline CDR1 ENHRY, CDR2 SYGVKD.